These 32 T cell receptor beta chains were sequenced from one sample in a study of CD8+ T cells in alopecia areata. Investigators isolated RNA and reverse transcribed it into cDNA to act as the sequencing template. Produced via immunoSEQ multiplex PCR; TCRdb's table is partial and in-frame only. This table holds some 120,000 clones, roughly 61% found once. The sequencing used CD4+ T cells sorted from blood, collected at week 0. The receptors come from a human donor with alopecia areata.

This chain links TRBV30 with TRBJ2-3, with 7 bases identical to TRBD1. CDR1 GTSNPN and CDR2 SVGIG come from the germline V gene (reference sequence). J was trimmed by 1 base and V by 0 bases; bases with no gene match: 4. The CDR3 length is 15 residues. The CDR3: CAWSVEGAGTDTQYF. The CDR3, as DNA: TGTGCCTGGAGTGTTGAGGGGGCTGGCACAGATACGCAGTATTTT. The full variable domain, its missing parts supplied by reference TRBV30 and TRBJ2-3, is SQTIHQWPATLVQPVGSPLSLECTVEGTSNPNLYWYRQAAGRGLQLLFYSVGIGQISSEVPQNLSASRPQDRQFILSSKKLLLSDSGFYLCAWSVEGAGTDTQYFGPGTRLTVL.

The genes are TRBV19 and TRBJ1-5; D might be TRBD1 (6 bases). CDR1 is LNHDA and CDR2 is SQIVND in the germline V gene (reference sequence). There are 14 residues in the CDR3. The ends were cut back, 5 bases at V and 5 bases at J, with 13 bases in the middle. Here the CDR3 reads CASSVGGAHQPQHF. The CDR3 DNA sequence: TGTGCCAGTAGTGTGGGGGGGGCACATCAGCCCCAGCATTTT.

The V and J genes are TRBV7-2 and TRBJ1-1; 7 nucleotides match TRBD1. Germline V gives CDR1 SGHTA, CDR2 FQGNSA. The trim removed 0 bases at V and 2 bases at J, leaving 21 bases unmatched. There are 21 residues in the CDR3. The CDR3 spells CASSLAIGATGAGGVNTEAFF. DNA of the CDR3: TGTGCCAGCAGCTTAGCGATCGGCGCCACAGGGGCGGGCGGAGTTAACACTGAAGCTTTCTTT.

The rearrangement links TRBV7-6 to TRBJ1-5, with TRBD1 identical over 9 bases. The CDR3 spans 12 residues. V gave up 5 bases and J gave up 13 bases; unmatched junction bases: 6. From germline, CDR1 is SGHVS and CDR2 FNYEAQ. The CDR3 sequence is CASSHGQGQQHF. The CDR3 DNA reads TGTGCCAGCAGCCACGGACAGGGGCAACAGCATTTT.

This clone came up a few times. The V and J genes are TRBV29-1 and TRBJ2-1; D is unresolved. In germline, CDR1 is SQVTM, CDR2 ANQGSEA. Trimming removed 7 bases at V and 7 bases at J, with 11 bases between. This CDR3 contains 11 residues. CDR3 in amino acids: CSGASRNEQFF. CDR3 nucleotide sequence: TGCAGCGGGGCCTCTCGGAATGAGCAGTTCTTC.

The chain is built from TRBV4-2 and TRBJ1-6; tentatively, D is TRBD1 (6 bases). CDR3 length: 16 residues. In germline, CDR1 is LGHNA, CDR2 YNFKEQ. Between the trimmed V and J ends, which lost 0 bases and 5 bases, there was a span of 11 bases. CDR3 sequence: CASSQDSGVDNSPLHF. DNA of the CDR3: TGTGCCAGCAGCCAAGATTCAGGGGTTGATAATTCACCCCTCCACTTT.

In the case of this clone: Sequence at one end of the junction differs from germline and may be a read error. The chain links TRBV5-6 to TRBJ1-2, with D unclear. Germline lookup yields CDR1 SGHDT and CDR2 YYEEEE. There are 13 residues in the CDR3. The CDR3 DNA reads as TGTGCCAGCAGATTGGACCCAAACTATGGCTACACCTTC. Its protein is CASRLDPNYGYTF. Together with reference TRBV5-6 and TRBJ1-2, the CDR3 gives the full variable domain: DAGVTQSPTHLIKTRGQQVTLRCSPKSGHDTVSWYQQALGQGPQFIFQYYEEEERQRGNFPDRFSGHQFPNYSSELNVNALLLGDSALYLCASRLDPNYGYTFGSGTRLTVV.

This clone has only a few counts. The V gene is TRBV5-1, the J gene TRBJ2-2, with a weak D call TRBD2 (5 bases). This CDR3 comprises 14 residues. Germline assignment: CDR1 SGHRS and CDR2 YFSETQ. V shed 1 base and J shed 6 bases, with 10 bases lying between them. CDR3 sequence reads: CASSLIVGAGELFF. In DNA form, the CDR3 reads TGCGCCAGCAGCTTGATTGTGGGAGCCGGGGAGCTGTTTTTT.

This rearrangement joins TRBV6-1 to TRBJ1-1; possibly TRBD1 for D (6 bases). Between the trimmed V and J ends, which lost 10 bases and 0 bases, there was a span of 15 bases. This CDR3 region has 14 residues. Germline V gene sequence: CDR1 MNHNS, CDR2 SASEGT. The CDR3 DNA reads TGTGCCACCGAGACAGGAGTATTGAACACTGAAGCTTTCTTT. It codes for CATETGVLNTEAFF.

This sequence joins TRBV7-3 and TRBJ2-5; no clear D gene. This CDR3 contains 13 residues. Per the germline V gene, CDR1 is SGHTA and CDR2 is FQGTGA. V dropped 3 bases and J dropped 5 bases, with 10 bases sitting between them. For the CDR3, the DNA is TGTGCCAGCAGCTTGCCGCTTGGGGAGACCCAGTACTTC. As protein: CASSLPLGETQYF.

As DNA, the CDR3 is TGCGCCAGCAGCTTGCTCGGACAACCTCAAGAGACCCAGTACTTC. It codes for CASSLLGQPQETQYF. This rearrangement joins TRBV5-1 to TRBJ2-5; D perhaps matches TRBD1 (5 bases). Trimming cost V 1 base and J 2 bases, with 12 bases left between them. This CDR3 region has 15 residues. The germline gives CDR1 SGHRS, CDR2 YFSETQ.

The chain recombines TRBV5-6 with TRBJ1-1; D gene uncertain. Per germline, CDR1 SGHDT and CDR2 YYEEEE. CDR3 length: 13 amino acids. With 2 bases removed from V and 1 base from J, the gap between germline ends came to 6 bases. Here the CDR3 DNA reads TGTGCCAGCAGCTTTCCGGGGAACACTGAAGCTTTCTTT. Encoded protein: CASSFPGNTEAFF.

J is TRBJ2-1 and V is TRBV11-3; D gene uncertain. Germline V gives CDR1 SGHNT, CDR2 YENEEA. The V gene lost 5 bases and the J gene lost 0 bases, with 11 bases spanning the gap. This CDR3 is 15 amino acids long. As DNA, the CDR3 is TGTGCCAGCAGCCCCGGAGCCTACTCCTACAATGAGCAGTTCTTC. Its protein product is CASSPGAYSYNEQFF.

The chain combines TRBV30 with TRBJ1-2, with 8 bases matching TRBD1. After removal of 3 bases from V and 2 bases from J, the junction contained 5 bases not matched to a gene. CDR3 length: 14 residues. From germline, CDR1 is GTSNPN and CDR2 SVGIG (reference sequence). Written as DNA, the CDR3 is TGTGCCTGGAGCCTCAGGACAGGGAACTATGGCTACACCTTC. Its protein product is CAWSLRTGNYGYTF.

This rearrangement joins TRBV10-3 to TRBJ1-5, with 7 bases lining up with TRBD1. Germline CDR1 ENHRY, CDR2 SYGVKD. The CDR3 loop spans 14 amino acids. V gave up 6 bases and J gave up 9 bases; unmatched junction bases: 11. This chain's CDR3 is CAISGDRENGPQHF. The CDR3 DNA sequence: TGTGCCATCAGCGGTGACAGGGAGAATGGGCCCCAGCATTTT.

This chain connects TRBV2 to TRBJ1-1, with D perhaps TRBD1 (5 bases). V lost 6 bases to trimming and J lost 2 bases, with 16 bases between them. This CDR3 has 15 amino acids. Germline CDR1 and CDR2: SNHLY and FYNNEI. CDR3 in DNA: TGTGCCAGCAGGTCCAGCGGGGGGGACAACACTGAAGCTTTCTTT. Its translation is CASRSSGGDNTEAFF.

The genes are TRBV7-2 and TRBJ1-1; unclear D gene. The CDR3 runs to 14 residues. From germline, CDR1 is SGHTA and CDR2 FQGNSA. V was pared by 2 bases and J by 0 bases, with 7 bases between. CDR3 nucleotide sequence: TGTGCCAGCAGCTTATTCGGGATGAACACTGAAGCTTTCTTT. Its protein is CASSLFGMNTEAFF.

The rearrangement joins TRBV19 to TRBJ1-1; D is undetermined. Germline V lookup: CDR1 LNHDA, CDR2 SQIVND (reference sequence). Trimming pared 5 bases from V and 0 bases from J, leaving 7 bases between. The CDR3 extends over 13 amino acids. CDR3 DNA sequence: TGTGCCAGTAGTCCTCAGTTGAACACTGAAGCTTTCTTT. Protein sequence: CASSPQLNTEAFF.

Written as DNA, the CDR3 is TGCGCCAGCAGCTCGGACAGGGCGTCCTATGGCTACACCTTC. Protein: CASSSDRASYGYTF. This chain uses TRBV5-1 with TRBJ1-2; 8 nucleotides align to TRBD1. V shed 3 bases, J shed 4 bases, and the junction held 5 bases outside the gene matches. Germline V gene sequence: CDR1 SGHRS, CDR2 YFSETQ. This CDR3 is built from 14 residues. Full variable domain (outside the CDR3, taken from reference TRBV5-1 and TRBJ1-2): KAGVTQTPRYLIKTRGQQVTLSCSPISGHRSVSWYQQTPGQGLQFLFEYFSETQRNKGNFPGRFSGRQFSNSRSEMNVSTLELGDSALYLCASSSDRASYGYTFGSGTRLTVV.

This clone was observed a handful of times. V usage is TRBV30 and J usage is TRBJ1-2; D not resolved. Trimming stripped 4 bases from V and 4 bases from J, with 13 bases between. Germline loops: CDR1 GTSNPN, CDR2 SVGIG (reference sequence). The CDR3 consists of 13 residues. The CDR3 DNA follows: TGTGCCTGGAACACCTGGGGAGGCTATGGCTACACCTTC. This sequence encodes CAWNTWGGYGYTF.

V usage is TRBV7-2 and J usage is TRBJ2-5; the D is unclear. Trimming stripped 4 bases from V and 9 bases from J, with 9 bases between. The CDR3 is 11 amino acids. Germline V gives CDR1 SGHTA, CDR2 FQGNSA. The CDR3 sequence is CASSSDYPQYF. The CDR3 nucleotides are TGTGCCAGCAGCTCCGATTATCCCCAGTACTTC.

CDR3 DNA: TGTGCCAGTAGTATAGATCTGTCCACTAACACTGAAGCTTTCTTT. Protein product: CASSIDLSTNTEAFF. The chain has TRBV19 and TRBJ1-1; no clear D gene. Trimming shortened V by 0 bases and J by 2 bases, and 10 bases separated the two germline ends. The CDR3 extends over 15 amino acids. The germline CDR1 and CDR2 sequences are LNHDA and SQIVND (reference sequence).

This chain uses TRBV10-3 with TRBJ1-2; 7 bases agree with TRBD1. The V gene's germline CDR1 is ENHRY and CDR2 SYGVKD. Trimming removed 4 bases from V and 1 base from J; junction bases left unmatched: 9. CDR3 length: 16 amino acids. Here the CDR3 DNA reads TGTGCCATCAGTGGGGCAGGGGGTACCTATAACTATGGCTACACCTTC. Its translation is CAISGAGGTYNYGYTF.

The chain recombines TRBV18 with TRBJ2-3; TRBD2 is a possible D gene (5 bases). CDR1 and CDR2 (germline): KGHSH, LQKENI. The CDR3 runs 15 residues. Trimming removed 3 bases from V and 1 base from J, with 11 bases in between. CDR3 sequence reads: CASSPGMAGTDTQYF. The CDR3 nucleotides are TGTGCCAGCTCACCCGGGATGGCTGGCACAGATACGCAGTATTTT.

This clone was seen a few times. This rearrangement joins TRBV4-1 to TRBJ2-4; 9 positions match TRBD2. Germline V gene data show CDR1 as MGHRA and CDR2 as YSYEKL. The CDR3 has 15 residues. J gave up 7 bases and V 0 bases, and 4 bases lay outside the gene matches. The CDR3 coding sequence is TGCGCCAGCAGCCAAGATAGACTAGCGGTTAACATTCAGTACTTC. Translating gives CASSQDRLAVNIQYF.

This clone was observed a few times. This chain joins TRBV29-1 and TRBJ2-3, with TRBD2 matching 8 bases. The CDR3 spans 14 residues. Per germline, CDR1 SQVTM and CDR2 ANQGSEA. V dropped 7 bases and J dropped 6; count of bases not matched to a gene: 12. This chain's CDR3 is CSGISGAFGDTQYF. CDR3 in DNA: TGCAGCGGAATTAGCGGGGCATTTGGGGATACGCAGTATTTT.

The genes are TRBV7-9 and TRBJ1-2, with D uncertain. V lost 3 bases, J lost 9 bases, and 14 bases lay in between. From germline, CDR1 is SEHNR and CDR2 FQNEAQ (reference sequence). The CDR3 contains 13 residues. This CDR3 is CASSLLAGLSYTF. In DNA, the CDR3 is TGTGCCAGCAGCTTGCTGGCGGGTCTCAGCTACACCTTC. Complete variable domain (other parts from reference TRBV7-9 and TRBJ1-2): DTGVSQNPRHKITKRGQNVTFRCDPISEHNRLYWYRQTLGQGPEFLTYFQNEAQLEKSRLLSDRFSAERPKGSFSTLEIQRTEQGDSAMYLCASSLLAGLSYTFGSGTRLTVV.

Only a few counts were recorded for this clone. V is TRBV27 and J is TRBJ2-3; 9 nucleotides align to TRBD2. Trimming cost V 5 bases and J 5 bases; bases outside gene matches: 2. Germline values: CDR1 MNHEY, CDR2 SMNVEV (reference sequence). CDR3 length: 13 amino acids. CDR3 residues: CASSPTSGDTQYF. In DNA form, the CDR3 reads TGTGCCAGCAGTCCGACTAGCGGAGATACGCAGTATTTT.

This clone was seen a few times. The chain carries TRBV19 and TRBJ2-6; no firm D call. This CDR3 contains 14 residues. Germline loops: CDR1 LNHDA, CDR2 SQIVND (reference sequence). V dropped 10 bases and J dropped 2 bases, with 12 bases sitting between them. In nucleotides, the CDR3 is TGTGCCACCCCCTGGAAACCTGGGGCCAACGTCCTGACTTTC. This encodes CATPWKPGANVLTF.

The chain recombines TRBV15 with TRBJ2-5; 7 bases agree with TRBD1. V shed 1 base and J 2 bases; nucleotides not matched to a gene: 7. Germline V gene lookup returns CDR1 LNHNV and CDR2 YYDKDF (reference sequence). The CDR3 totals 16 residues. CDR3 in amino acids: CATSRGGEGAQETQYF. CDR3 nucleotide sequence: TGTGCCACCAGCAGAGGTGGAGAGGGGGCTCAAGAGACCCAGTACTTC.

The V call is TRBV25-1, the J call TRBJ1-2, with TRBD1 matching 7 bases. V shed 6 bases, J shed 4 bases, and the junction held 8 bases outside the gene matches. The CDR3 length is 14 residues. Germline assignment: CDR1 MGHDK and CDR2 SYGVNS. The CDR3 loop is CASSRDSLSYGYTF. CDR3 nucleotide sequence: TGTGCCAGCAGCCGGGACAGTCTAAGCTATGGCTACACCTTC.

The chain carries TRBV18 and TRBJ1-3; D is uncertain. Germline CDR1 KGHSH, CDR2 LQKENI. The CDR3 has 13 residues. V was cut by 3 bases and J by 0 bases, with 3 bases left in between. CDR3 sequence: CASSPVSGNTIYF. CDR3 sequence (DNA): TGTGCCAGCTCACCCGTCTCTGGAAACACCATATATTTT.